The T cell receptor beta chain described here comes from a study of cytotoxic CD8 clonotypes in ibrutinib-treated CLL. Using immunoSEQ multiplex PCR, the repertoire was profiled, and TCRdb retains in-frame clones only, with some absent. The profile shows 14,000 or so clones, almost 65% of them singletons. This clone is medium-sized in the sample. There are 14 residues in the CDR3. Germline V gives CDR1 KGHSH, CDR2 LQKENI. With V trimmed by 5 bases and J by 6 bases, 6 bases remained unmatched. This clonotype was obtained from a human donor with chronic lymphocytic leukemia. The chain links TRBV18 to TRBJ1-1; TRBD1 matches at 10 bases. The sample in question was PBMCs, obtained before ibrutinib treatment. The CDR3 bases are TGTGCCAGCTCAGACAGGGGGCGAGGGGCTGAAGCTTTCTTT. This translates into CASSDRGRGAEAFF. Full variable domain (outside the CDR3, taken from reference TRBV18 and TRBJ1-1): NAGVMQNPRHLVRRRGQEARLRCSPMKGHSHVYWYRQLPEEGLKFMVYLQKENIIDESGMPKERFSAEFPKEGPSILRIQQVVRGDSAAYFCASSDRGRGAEAFFGQGTRLTVV.